The 32 T cell receptor beta chains reported below all come from one sample, sequenced in a study of blood T cell repertoires in COVID-19. Assay: immunoSEQ multiplex PCR; the TCRdb copy retains only in-frame clones and omits some. The data contain around 250,000 clones, about 89% of them seen just once; the ten biggest clones take up more than 1%. Sequenced material: PBMCs or T cells enriched from blood (not recorded which). The receptors here all came from a human donor in a cohort exposed to, infected with or recovered from COVID-19 (not recorded which). The donor label of this sample is uncertain.

The chain couples TRBV21-1 to TRBJ1-3; the table's D call of TRBD1 was not tested on the DNA. TRBV21-1 is a known pseudogene. The CDR3 runs 16 residues. The CDR3, as DNA: TGTGCCAGCAGCAAAGACCCCAGGGTAACTGGAAACACCATATATTTT. It specifies CASSKDPRVTGNTIYF.

The V gene is TRBV9, the J gene TRBJ2-5; 7 bases are shared with TRBD1. V was clipped by 3 bases and J by 2 bases; unmatched bases: 7. From germline, CDR1 is SGDLS and CDR2 YYNGEE. The CDR3 runs 15 residues. CDR3 DNA sequence: TGTGCCAGCAGCGAACAGGGGCTGGGGCAAGAGACCCAGTACTTC. The encoded protein is CASSEQGLGQETQYF.

This clone occurred a few times. The chain employs TRBV5-5 and TRBJ1-5; a possible D gene is TRBD1 (6 bases). Germline loops: CDR1 SGHKS, CDR2 YYEKEE (reference sequence). This CDR3 is built from 13 residues. Trimming stripped 7 bases from V and 5 bases from J, with 13 bases between. The CDR3 spells CASRTGLYQPQHF. In DNA, the CDR3 is TGTGCCAGCCGCACAGGGTTATATCAGCCCCAGCATTTT.

The V gene is TRBV29-1, the J gene TRBJ1-2; D gene unclear. The germline V gene encodes CDR1 SQVTM and CDR2 ANQGSEA. V lost 0 bases to trimming and J lost 4 bases, with 12 bases between them. The CDR3 runs to 14 residues. As DNA, the CDR3 is TGCAGCGTTGAAGATCACGACACCAGCTATGGCTACACCTTC. Translation: CSVEDHDTSYGYTF.

This clone was seen only once. The chain recombines TRBV24-1 with TRBJ1-5; TRBD1 matches 10 bases. Germline CDR1 and CDR2: KGHDR and SFDVKD. CDR3 length: 17 residues. J was trimmed by 1 base and V by 2 bases; bases with no gene match: 4. The CDR3 loop is CATSDSRQGASNQPQHF. For the CDR3, the DNA is TGTGCCACCAGTGATTCCCGACAGGGGGCCAGCAATCAGCCCCAGCATTTT.

This clone was seen a single time. The chain carries TRBV27 and TRBJ1-2; D is possibly TRBD1 (6 bases). Germline V gives CDR1 MNHEY, CDR2 SMNVEV (reference sequence). The CDR3 runs 15 residues. Trimming shortened V by 5 bases and J by 5 bases, and 18 bases separated the two germline ends. This CDR3 is CASSDISGTLYGYTF. Here the CDR3 DNA reads TGTGCCAGCAGTGATATTTCCGGGACACTTTATGGCTACACCTTC.

The chain has TRBV30 and TRBJ2-5; 8 bases align to TRBD1. The germline V gene has CDR1 GTSNPN and CDR2 SVGIG (reference sequence). V dropped 1 base and J dropped 1; count of bases not matched to a gene: 5. This CDR3 region has 15 residues. CDR3 DNA: TGTGCCTGGAGTGGGACAGGGAGTTCCCAAGAGACCCAGTACTTC. Its translation is CAWSGTGSSQETQYF.

This chain uses TRBV27 with TRBJ1-2; D not certain. The V gene's germline CDR1 is MNHEY and CDR2 SMNVEV (reference sequence). V lost 0 bases and J 4 bases, leaving 9 bases between the germline ends. The CDR3 is 14 residues long. Here the CDR3 reads CASSLSAGLYGYTF. CDR3 in DNA: TGTGCCAGCAGTTTATCGGCAGGTCTCTATGGCTACACCTTC.

The rearrangement joins TRBV20-1 to TRBJ2-3; 8 bases are a match to TRBD2. The ends lost 3 bases at V and 4 bases at J; junction bases unmatched: 6. Looked up from germline, CDR1 is DFQATT and CDR2 is SNEGSKA (reference sequence). CDR3 length equals 14 residues. The chain's CDR3 is CSASLRGEADTQYF. CDR3 coding DNA: TGCAGTGCTAGTTTGCGGGGGGAGGCAGATACGCAGTATTTT.

The chain is built from TRBV9 and TRBJ1-6, with D perhaps TRBD1 (6 bases). The CDR3 loop spans 14 amino acids. V was pared by 4 bases and J by 5 bases, with 10 bases between. CDR1 is SGDLS, CDR2 YYNGEE, per germline. DNA for the CDR3: TGTGCCAGCAGCTTTCGACAGGATAATTCACCCCTCCACTTT. Its translation: CASSFRQDNSPLHF.

The V call is TRBV5-5, the J call TRBJ2-7, with a tentative D call TRBD1 (6 bases). CDR1 is SGHKS and CDR2 is YYEKEE in the germline V gene (reference sequence). This CDR3 is 15 amino acids long. V lost 0 bases and J 1 base, leaving 11 bases between the germline ends. CDR3 loop: CASSLGQVGSYEQYF. For the CDR3, the DNA is TGTGCCAGCAGCTTGGGACAGGTTGGGTCCTACGAGCAGTACTTC. Drawing the rest from reference TRBV5-5 and TRBJ2-7, the complete variable domain is DAGVTQSPTHLIKTRGQQVTLRCSPISGHKSVSWYQQVLGQGPQFIFQYYEKEERGRGNFPDRFSARQFPNYSSELNVNALLLGDSALYLCASSLGQVGSYEQYFGPGTRLTVT.

CDR3 amino acids: CAWSLYSGTYNSPLHF. The CDR3 DNA sequence: TGTGCCTGGAGTCTTTATTCCGGGACTTATAATTCACCCCTCCACTTT. V gene TRBV30 combines with J gene TRBJ1-6, with D maybe TRBD1 (5 bases). The CDR3 has 16 residues. Trimming shortened V by 2 bases and J by 4 bases, and 15 bases separated the two germline ends. CDR1 and CDR2 from the germline V gene are GTSNPN and SVGIG (reference sequence).

The V and J genes are TRBV3-1 (or the pseudogene TRBV3-2) and TRBJ2-3, with 10 bases that match TRBD2. The CDR3 has 18 residues. V lost 0 bases, J lost 4 bases, and 10 bases stayed unmatched. Germline V lookup: CDR1 LGHDT, CDR2 YNNKEL (reference sequence). CDR3 DNA sequence: TGTGCCAGCAGCCAAGAGGGCCGAAGCGGGGGGGCTTCAGATACGCAGTATTTT. Translating gives CASSQEGRSGGASDTQYF.

The chain employs TRBV6-5 and TRBJ2-1; 8 bases align to TRBD1. This CDR3 comprises 15 residues. V was clipped by 7 bases and J by 0 bases; unmatched bases: 5. Germline V gene sequence: CDR1 MNHEY, CDR2 SVGAGI. CDR3 nucleotide sequence: TGTGCCAGCATCGTTGGACAGGGCTCCTACAATGAGCAGTTCTTC. This sequence encodes CASIVGQGSYNEQFF.

The genes are TRBV10-3 and TRBJ2-7; weak D call: TRBD2 (6 bases). V dropped 3 bases and J dropped 0 bases, with 9 bases sitting between them. The CDR3 consists of 14 residues. Germline V lookup: CDR1 ENHRY, CDR2 SYGVKD. The CDR3 sequence: CAISDVGSSYEQYF. Here the CDR3 DNA reads TGTGCCATCAGTGATGTCGGGAGCTCCTACGAGCAGTACTTC.

The chain joins TRBV3-1 (or the pseudogene TRBV3-2) to TRBJ1-1, with D perhaps matching TRBD1 (5 bases). CDR1 LGHDT and CDR2 YNNKEL come from the germline V gene (reference sequence). V was clipped by 2 bases and J by 5 bases, with 24 bases between them. CDR3 size: 18 residues. The CDR3 reads CASSQPHLGLRDGTEAFF. CDR3 nucleotide sequence: TGTGCCAGCAGCCAACCCCATTTGGGTCTCAGGGATGGGACTGAAGCTTTCTTT.

The CDR3 sequence: CASSSWPNTEAFF. The CDR3 coding sequence is TGTGCCAGCAGCTCGTGGCCGAACACTGAAGCTTTCTTT. The gene calls are TRBV11-2 and TRBJ1-1; D remains ambiguous. V was clipped by 4 bases and J by 1 base, with 7 bases between them. CDR3 length: 13 residues. Looked up from germline, CDR1 is SGHAT and CDR2 is FQNNGV.

This CDR3 reads CASSSQGTGELFF. CDR3 DNA sequence: TGCGCCAGCAGCTCGCAGGGTACCGGGGAGCTGTTTTTT. The chain employs TRBV5-1 and TRBJ2-2, with D perhaps TRBD1 (5 bases). The CDR3 runs 13 residues. V lost 3 bases and J 5 bases, leaving 8 bases between the germline ends. Germline CDR1 and CDR2: SGHRS and YFSETQ.

The J gene is TRBJ1-4, the V gene TRBV10-3; 8 nucleotides match TRBD1. In germline, CDR1 is ENHRY, CDR2 SYGVKD. Trimming cost V 5 bases and J 0 bases; bases outside gene matches: 5. This CDR3 spans 16 amino acids. CDR3 region: CAISRTGPSTNEKLFF. The CDR3 DNA reads TGTGCCATCAGTAGGACAGGGCCCTCAACTAATGAAAAACTGTTTTTT.

On this clone itself: Sequence at one end of the junction differs from germline and may be a read error. The chain links TRBV29-1 to TRBJ1-4; tentative D call: TRBD1 (6 bases). Germline CDR1 is SQVTM and CDR2 is ANQGSEA. The CDR3 has 11 amino acids. The CDR3 sequence: CSVEDWDNRKF. The CDR3 DNA reads as TGCAGCGTTGAAGATTGGGACAACAGGAAATTT.

The chain joins TRBV5-1 to TRBJ2-3; D call uncertain. CDR1 SGHRS and CDR2 YFSETQ come from the germline V gene. This CDR3 is built from 15 residues. Trimming removed 2 bases from V and 6 bases from J, with 16 bases in between. CDR3: CASSFIPQVSDTQYF. CDR3 nucleotide sequence: TGCGCCAGCAGCTTTATACCCCAGGTGTCGGATACGCAGTATTTT.

This clone appeared once. Here the CDR3 DNA reads TGTGCCAGCAGCCGGACTAGCGAGCAAGAGACCCAGTACTTC. This translates into CASSRTSEQETQYF. The chain couples TRBV9 to TRBJ2-5; 9 nucleotides agree with TRBD2. CDR3 length: 14 amino acids. V lost 4 bases to trimming and J lost 2 bases; unmatched junction nucleotides: 3. Germline loops: CDR1 SGDLS, CDR2 YYNGEE.

The J gene is TRBJ2-1, the V gene TRBV12-3 or TRBV12-4, with 10 bases aligning to TRBD2. V shed 7 bases and J 8 bases; nucleotides not matched to a gene: 5. This CDR3 spans 13 amino acids. The CDR3 region has the DNA TGTGCCAGCACTCCTACTAGCGGGGATGAGCAGTTCTTC. Its translation is CASTPTSGDEQFF.

The V call is TRBV7-9, the J call TRBJ1-4; 10 nucleotides agree with TRBD1. Germline CDR1 reads SEHNR; CDR2 reads FQNEAQ (reference sequence). V lost 4 bases to trimming and J lost 10 bases; unmatched junction nucleotides: 6. The CDR3 is 14 residues long. The CDR3 nucleotides are TGTGCCAGCAGCTCCGGGACAGGGGTCGCAAAACTGTTTTTT. Protein: CASSSGTGVAKLFF.

Only one count was recorded for this clone. This sequence joins TRBV30 and TRBJ1-2; no clear D. The germline V gene encodes CDR1 GTSNPN and CDR2 SVGIG (reference sequence). The V and J ends lost 5 bases and 3 bases respectively, with 22 bases between them. The CDR3 is made up of 16 amino acids. The CDR3 sequence: CAWYRLREALYYGYTF. CDR3 in DNA: TGTGCCTGGTACCGGCTCCGGGAAGCTCTATACTATGGCTACACCTTC.

The V call is TRBV11-2, the J call TRBJ1-2, with a weak D call TRBD1 (6 bases). The CDR3 spans 18 residues. V dropped 1 base and J dropped 0 bases, with 18 bases sitting between them. Germline CDR1 reads SGHAT; CDR2 reads FQNNGV. The CDR3 loop is CASSLGGWGGGPNYGYTF. For the CDR3, the DNA is TGTGCCAGCAGCTTAGGCGGCTGGGGTGGGGGCCCTAACTATGGCTACACCTTC.

The chain combines TRBV30 with TRBJ1-2; 10 bases map to TRBD1. V dropped 1 base and J dropped 8; count of bases not matched to a gene: 7. Germline CDR1 is GTSNPN and CDR2 is SVGIG (reference sequence). The CDR3 spans 14 residues. CDR3 sequence reads: CAWSGGQGIRGYTF. The CDR3 DNA reads as TGTGCCTGGAGTGGGGGACAGGGGATCAGAGGCTACACCTTC.

The rearrangement links TRBV4-1 to TRBJ1-1, with TRBD1 identical over 7 bases. This CDR3 contains 16 residues. Germline loops: CDR1 MGHRA, CDR2 YSYEKL. V dropped 1 base and J dropped 1; count of bases not matched to a gene: 6. In DNA, the CDR3 is TGCGCCAGCAGCCAAGGGAAGAACAGGGGGAACACTGAAGCTTTCTTT. It encodes CASSQGKNRGNTEAFF.

This clone came up once. This chain connects TRBV14 to TRBJ2-5, with D possibly TRBD1 on 6 matching bases. The CDR3 covers 14 residues. V was shortened by 6 bases and J by 4 bases, with 15 bases between the two germline ends. Germline-derived CDR1 and CDR2 are SGHDN and FVKESK. In nucleotides, the CDR3 is TGTGCCAGCAGTCCTTCACAGGGCCTAGAGACCCAGTACTTC. This translates into CASSPSQGLETQYF.

CDR3 coding DNA: TGTGCCAGCAGTGTATCCAGCGGGGGGGCCGAGGGGCAGTTCTTC. It codes for CASSVSSGGAEGQFF. V usage is TRBV2 and J usage is TRBJ2-1; 10 nucleotides line up with TRBD2. V shed 4 bases, J shed 12 bases, and the junction held 12 bases outside the gene matches. This CDR3 spans 15 amino acids. Per germline, CDR1 SNHLY and CDR2 FYNNEI.

This sequence joins TRBV28 and TRBJ1-2; unclear D gene. Germline assignment: CDR1 MDHEN and CDR2 SYDVKM. The CDR3 length is 13 residues. Trimming left V 3 bases short and J 1 base short, with 6 bases between. CDR3: CASSLVVNYGYTF. CDR3 DNA: TGTGCCAGCAGTTTGGTAGTTAACTATGGCTACACCTTC.

The genes are TRBV6-4 and TRBJ1-6; D is ambiguous. Trimming shortened V by 7 bases and J by 11 bases, and 9 bases separated the two germline ends. CDR1 is MRHNA, CDR2 SNTAGT, per germline. The length of the CDR3 is 11 residues. The CDR3 protein is CASTADTPLHF. The DNA for the CDR3 is TGTGCCAGCACGGCGGATACACCCCTCCACTTT.